The 16 T cell receptor beta chains presented below share a single source sample, sequenced in a study of blood T cell repertoires in COVID-19. Clones were read by immunoSEQ multiplex PCR, and TCRdb kept only the in-frame ones, dropping some. This table has roughly 220,000 clones, about 85% appearing once. Sequencing was done on a sample of peripheral blood. The receptors stem from a man aged 50 or older who had recovered from COVID-19.

The chain recombines TRBV7-2 with TRBJ2-3; TRBD2 agrees at 9 bases. This CDR3 spans 16 amino acids. Germline loops: CDR1 SGHTA, CDR2 FQGNSA. Trimming at V came to 1 base and at J to 3 bases, leaving 5 bases not matched to a gene. CDR3 sequence (DNA): TGTGCCAGCAGCTTAGTAGCGGGAGCCGTAACAGATACGCAGTATTTT. It is translated as CASSLVAGAVTDTQYF.

This clone was found once. The chain has TRBV7-2 and TRBJ2-1, with TRBD2 identical over 7 bases. CDR3 length: 19 residues. The germline gives CDR1 SGHTA, CDR2 FQGNSA. The V gene end was trimmed by 0 bases and the J gene end by 9 bases; junction bases not matched to a gene: 20. CDR3 sequence reads: CASSLAPSMRAGASTEQFF. The CDR3 bases are TGTGCCAGCAGCTTAGCGCCTAGTATGCGTGCGGGAGCGTCAACTGAGCAGTTCTTC.

This chain uses TRBV7-9 with TRBJ1-4, with D unresolved. The CDR3 consists of 15 residues. Germline V lookup: CDR1 SEHNR, CDR2 FQNEAQ (reference sequence). Trimming removed 3 bases at V and 8 bases at J, with 16 bases between. As DNA, the CDR3 is TGTGCCAGCAGCTTTAAGCCTGGTGGGAGCGAAAAACTGTTTTTT. Protein: CASSFKPGGSEKLFF.

V is TRBV19 and J is TRBJ1-2; D may be TRBD1 (6 bases). This CDR3 region has 14 residues. The germline V and J ends were trimmed by 10 bases and 3 bases, with 18 bases remaining between them. The germline CDR1 and CDR2 sequences are LNHDA and SQIVND (reference sequence). This chain's CDR3 is CATTQQGDHYGYTF. In nucleotides, the CDR3 is TGTGCCACCACGCAACAGGGTGATCACTATGGCTACACCTTC.

J is TRBJ2-7 and V is TRBV7-2, with 8 bases that match TRBD2. CDR3 size: 16 residues. V shed 3 bases and J 3 bases; nucleotides not matched to a gene: 10. CDR1 and CDR2 from the germline V gene are SGHTA and FQGNSA. CDR3 nucleotide sequence: TGTGCCAGCAGCTTGAACTCGGGACTAGGACTCTACGAGCAGTACTTC. Encoded protein: CASSLNSGLGLYEQYF.

The rearrangement uses TRBV18 and TRBJ1-4; D uncertain. CDR3 size: 13 residues. Trimming took 2 bases from V and 7 from J, leaving 8 bases between them. Germline V gives CDR1 KGHSH, CDR2 LQKENI. The CDR3, as DNA: TGTGCCAGCTCACCAAGCCAAGCTGAAAAACTGTTTTTT. It yields the protein CASSPSQAEKLFF.

The chain links TRBV5-1 to TRBJ2-7; a possible D gene is TRBD2 (5 bases). The germline V gene encodes CDR1 SGHRS and CDR2 YFSETQ. The CDR3 covers 14 residues. Trimming removed 0 bases at V and 2 bases at J, with 9 bases between. CDR3 bases: TGCGCCAGCAGCTTGGCTTTCGGGGCCTACGAGCAGTACTTC. As protein: CASSLAFGAYEQYF.

This chain joins TRBV27 and TRBJ1-3; D ambiguous. V lost 2 bases, J lost 11 bases, and 13 bases lay in between. The CDR3 runs to 13 residues. CDR1 and CDR2 (germline): MNHEY, SMNVEV (reference sequence). CDR3 region: CASSLPRRRSIYF. CDR3 coding DNA: TGTGCCAGCAGTTTACCGCGGAGACGCTCCATATATTTT.

The chain recombines TRBV5-1 with TRBJ2-7, with TRBD1 matching 9 bases. V shed 4 bases, J shed 0 bases, and the junction held 8 bases outside the gene matches. Germline V gives CDR1 SGHRS, CDR2 YFSETQ. This CDR3 has 16 residues. This CDR3 is CASSGRDRDGSYEQYF. CDR3 bases: TGCGCCAGCAGCGGGAGGGACAGGGATGGCTCCTACGAGCAGTACTTC.

The V and J genes are TRBV3-1 (or the pseudogene TRBV3-2) and TRBJ2-1, with D perhaps TRBD2 (7 bases). The CDR3 loop spans 17 amino acids. Germline loops: CDR1 LGHDT, CDR2 YNNKEL (reference sequence). V was trimmed by 4 bases and J by 3 bases, leaving 19 bases between them. For the CDR3, the DNA is TGTGCCAGCAGCCCCCAGGCTAGGGGGGGAGTCTACAATGAGCAGTTCTTC. Translated: CASSPQARGGVYNEQFF.

The J gene is TRBJ2-7, the V gene TRBV25-1; possible D gene TRBD2, 6 bases. This CDR3 region has 11 residues. Germline-derived CDR1 and CDR2 are MGHDK and SYGVNS. V was clipped by 5 bases and J by 12 bases, with 14 bases between them. The CDR3 nucleotides are TGTGCCAGCAGTAGAGCGGGTCACCGGTACTTC. This gives the protein CASSRAGHRYF.

The chain recombines TRBV12-3 or TRBV12-4 with TRBJ1-5, with D possibly being TRBD1 (6 bases). The CDR3 runs to 13 residues. The ends were cut back, 5 bases at V and 11 bases at J, with 16 bases in the middle. The CDR3 region has the DNA TGTGCCAGCAGTCCGACAGGTTCAGGAGCCCAGCATTTT. Its translation is CASSPTGSGAQHF.

This chain links TRBV30 with TRBJ1-6; 8 bases map to TRBD1. Per the germline V gene, CDR1 is GTSNPN and CDR2 is SVGIG (reference sequence). The CDR3 is 13 residues long. Trimming removed 5 bases from V and 6 bases from J; junction bases left unmatched: 3. CDR3 sequence (DNA): TGTGCCTGGGTTGGACAGGGTAATTCACCCCTCCACTTT. Translated: CAWVGQGNSPLHF.

This chain uses TRBV7-8 with TRBJ2-2; 9 positions match TRBD2. V trimming: 3 bases; J trimming: 4 bases; junction bases outside the gene matches: 3. The germline CDR1 and CDR2 sequences are SGHVS and FQNEAQ. The CDR3 runs 15 residues. The CDR3 region is CASSFAGGGTGELFF. For the CDR3, the DNA is TGTGCCAGCAGCTTTGCGGGAGGGGGCACCGGGGAGCTGTTTTTT. Full variable domain (missing parts from reference TRBV7-8 and TRBJ2-2): GAGVSQSPRYKVAKRGQDVALRCDPISGHVSLFWYQQALGQGPEFLTYFQNEAQLDKSGLPSDRFFAERPEGSVSTLKIQRTQQEDSAVYLCASSFAGGGTGELFFGEGSRLTVL.

The rearrangement uses TRBV29-1 and TRBJ2-7; no clear D gene. Trimming removed 1 base from V and 5 bases from J, with 12 bases in between. Germline CDR1 reads SQVTM; CDR2 reads ANQGSEA. This CDR3 is built from 13 residues. The CDR3 here is CSVEGALPDEQYF. The CDR3 nucleotides are TGCAGCGTTGAAGGTGCGCTGCCCGACGAGCAGTACTTC.

This chain joins TRBV27 and TRBJ2-1, with TRBD1 matching 7 bases. CDR1 is MNHEY, CDR2 SMNVEV, per germline (reference sequence). This CDR3 has 15 amino acids. Germline trimming cut 9 bases from V and 8 bases from J; bases unmatched to any gene: 16. CDR3 in DNA: TGTGCCAGACCCTTACAGGGGCTATTCTTTCATGAGCAGTTCTTC. Translation gives CARPLQGLFFHEQFF.